Below are 8 T cell receptor beta chains sequenced from a single sample in a study of Ad26.COV2.S vaccination and SARS-CoV-2 variants. Treatment meaning: some 20 received Ad26.COV2.S at low or high dose, single or two shots; 5 received placebo; per-sample allocation not given. It was on day 63 after the first vaccine or placebo injection that samples were taken. The table came from immunoSEQ multiplex PCR; TCRdb's copy has only in-frame clones and leaves some out. The sample holds more than 300,000 clones, about 86% seen once. The sequencing here drew on peripheral blood, taken in a trial of Ad26.COV2.S vaccine versus placebo. These TCRs come from a person aged 18-60 years who received the Ad26.COV2.S COVID-19 vaccine or a placebo.

The rearrangement links TRBV10-3 to TRBJ1-2, with 8 nucleotides matching TRBD1. CDR3 length: 20 amino acids. The J segment lost 2 bases and the V segment lost 3 bases, leaving 20 bases of the junction unmatched. The V gene's germline CDR1 is ENHRY and CDR2 SYGVKD. The CDR3 nucleotides read TGTGCCATCAGTGACCCGGACAGGGTAAGGTTGCCCTCGGGGAACTATGGCTACACCTTC. Amino acids: CAISDPDRVRLPSGNYGYTF.

This chain links TRBV18 with TRBJ2-5; 13 bases agree with TRBD2. J gave up 5 bases and V 6 bases, and 3 bases lay outside the gene matches. The CDR3 extends over 14 amino acids. Germline V gene sequence: CDR1 KGHSH, CDR2 LQKENI. CDR3 nucleotide sequence: TGTGCCAGCTCCTGGGGACTAGCGGGGGAGACCCAGTACTTC. It is translated as CASSWGLAGETQYF.

V gene TRBV5-1 combines with J gene TRBJ1-2; 8 bases agree with TRBD1. J was trimmed by 5 bases and V by 4 bases; bases with no gene match: 7. The CDR3 spans 14 residues. The germline V gene encodes CDR1 SGHRS and CDR2 YFSETQ. The CDR3 is CASSDGQGPYGYTF. The CDR3 DNA reads TGCGCCAGCAGCGATGGACAGGGTCCATATGGCTACACCTTC.

The rearrangement links TRBV20-1 to TRBJ2-1; no clear D. V lost 3 bases to trimming and J lost 12 bases, with 21 bases between them. In germline, CDR1 is DFQATT, CDR2 SNEGSKA (reference sequence). This CDR3 has 14 residues. The chain's CDR3 is CSASSPAGPEVQFF. The CDR3 DNA sequence: TGCAGTGCTAGTTCCCCCGCAGGCCCCGAGGTGCAGTTCTTC.

The J gene is TRBJ1-1, the V gene TRBV24-1; 10 bases are shared with TRBD1. The germline V gene has CDR1 KGHDR and CDR2 SFDVKD. V lost 8 bases, J lost 5 bases, and 22 bases stayed unmatched. The CDR3 extends over 19 amino acids. CDR3 in DNA: TGTGCCACCATTAGTGAGGAGGGGAAGACAGGGGGCTTGTGTACTGAAGCTTTCTTT. This translates into CATISEEGKTGGLCTEAFF.

The V call is TRBV5-5, the J call TRBJ1-1, with D possibly being TRBD1 (5 bases). The CDR3 length is 14 residues. Between the trimmed V and J ends, which lost 3 bases and 7 bases, there was a span of 16 bases. Looked up from germline, CDR1 is SGHKS and CDR2 is YYEKEE (reference sequence). CDR3 nucleotides: TGTGCCAGCAGCTCCACCCAGGGTTCTGTTGAAGCTTTCTTT. It specifies CASSSTQGSVEAFF.

The chain carries TRBV10-1 and TRBJ1-1; no clear D gene. Trimming removed 5 bases from V and 0 bases from J, with 10 bases in between. This CDR3 region has 14 residues. Looked up from germline, CDR1 is WNHNN and CDR2 is SYGVQD (reference sequence). This chain's CDR3 is CASSPFRMNTEAFF. The CDR3 DNA reads TGCGCCAGCAGTCCCTTCAGGATGAACACTGAAGCTTTCTTT.

The chain links TRBV7-8 to TRBJ1-1, with TRBD1 matching 9 bases. This CDR3 spans 13 amino acids. V was pared by 5 bases and J by 7 bases, with 5 bases of the junction left unmatched. Germline assignment: CDR1 SGHVS and CDR2 FQNEAQ. Written as DNA, the CDR3 is TGTGCCAGCAGCCGGACAGGGGAGGGTGAAGCTTTCTTT. Translating gives CASSRTGEGEAFF.